The following is a T cell receptor (beta chain) sequence with its context. The CDR3 loop spans 14 amino acids. Germline V CDR1 and CDR2: SGDLS, YYNGEE. Using the 5' RACE reads, TCRdb records one entry per CDR3 protein without DNA. This specimen shows a few hundred thousand distinct CDR3 sequences; the ten leading clones hold 1.4%. The sample comes from a study of T cells expressing NK-cell markers. This chain links TRBV9 with TRBJ1-1; with no DNA, the TCRdb D assignment of TRBD1 cannot be verified. The origin of this receptor is a woman aged 45-65 years in good health. The sequenced sample was blood T cells: a sorted CD56 or NKG2C T cell subset, CD4+ or CD8+ T cells, or bulk PBMC T cells (not recorded which). The CDR3: CASSVVQGYTEAFF.